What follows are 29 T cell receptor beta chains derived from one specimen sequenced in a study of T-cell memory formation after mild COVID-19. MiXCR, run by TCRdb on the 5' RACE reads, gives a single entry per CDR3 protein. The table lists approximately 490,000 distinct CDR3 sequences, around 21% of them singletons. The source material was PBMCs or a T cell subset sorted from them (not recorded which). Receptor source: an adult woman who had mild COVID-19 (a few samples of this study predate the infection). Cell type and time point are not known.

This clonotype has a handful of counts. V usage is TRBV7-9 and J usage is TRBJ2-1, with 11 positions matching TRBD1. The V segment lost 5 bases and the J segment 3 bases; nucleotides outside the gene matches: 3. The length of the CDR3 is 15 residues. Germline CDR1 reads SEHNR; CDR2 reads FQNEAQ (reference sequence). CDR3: CASSTGQGVYNEQFF. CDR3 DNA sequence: TGTGCCAGCAGCACGGGACAGGGGGTCTACAATGAGCAGTTCTTC.

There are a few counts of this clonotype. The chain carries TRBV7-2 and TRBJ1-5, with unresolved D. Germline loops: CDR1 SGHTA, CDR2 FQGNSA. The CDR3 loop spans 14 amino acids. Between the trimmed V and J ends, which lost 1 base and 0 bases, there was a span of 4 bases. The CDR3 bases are TGTGCCAGCAGCTTAGGGATTAGCAATCAGCCCCAGCATTTT. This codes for CASSLGISNQPQHF.

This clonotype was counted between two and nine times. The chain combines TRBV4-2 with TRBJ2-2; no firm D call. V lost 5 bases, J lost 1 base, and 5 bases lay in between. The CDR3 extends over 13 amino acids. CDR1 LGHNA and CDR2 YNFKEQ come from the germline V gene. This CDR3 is CASSTENTGELFF. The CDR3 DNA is TGTGCCAGCAGCACGGAGAACACCGGGGAGCTGTTTTTT.

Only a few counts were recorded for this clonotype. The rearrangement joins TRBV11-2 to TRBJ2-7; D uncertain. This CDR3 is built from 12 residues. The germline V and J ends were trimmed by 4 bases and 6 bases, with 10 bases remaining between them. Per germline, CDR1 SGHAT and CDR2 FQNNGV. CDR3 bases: TGTGCCAGCAGCTCCGAGAGGAGCGAGCAGTACTTC. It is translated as CASSSERSEQYF.

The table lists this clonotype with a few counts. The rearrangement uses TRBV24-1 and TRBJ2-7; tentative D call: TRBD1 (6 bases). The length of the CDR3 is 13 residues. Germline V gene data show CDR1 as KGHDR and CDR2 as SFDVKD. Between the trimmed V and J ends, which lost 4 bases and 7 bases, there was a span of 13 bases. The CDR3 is CATSEPGAGEQYF. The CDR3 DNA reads TGTGCCACCAGTGAGCCAGGGGCCGGGGAGCAGTACTTC.

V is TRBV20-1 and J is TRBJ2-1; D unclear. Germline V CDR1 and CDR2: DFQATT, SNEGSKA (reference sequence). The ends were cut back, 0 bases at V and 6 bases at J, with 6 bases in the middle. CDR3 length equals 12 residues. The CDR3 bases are TGCAGTGCTAGAGACCCCACCAATGAGCAGTTCTTC. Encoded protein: CSARDPTNEQFF.

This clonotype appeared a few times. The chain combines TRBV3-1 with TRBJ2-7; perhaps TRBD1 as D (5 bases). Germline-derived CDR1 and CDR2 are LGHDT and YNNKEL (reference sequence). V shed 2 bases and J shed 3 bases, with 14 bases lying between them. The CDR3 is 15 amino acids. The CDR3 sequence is CASSQPLAGHYEQYF. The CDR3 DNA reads TGTGCCAGCAGCCAACCCCTGGCAGGGCACTACGAGCAGTACTTC.

CDR3 bases: TGCAGCGTTGAAGATGTAGTGCAGTACTTC. Its translation is CSVEDVVQYF. The chain recombines TRBV29-1 with TRBJ2-7; D gene ambiguous. The CDR3 consists of 10 residues. The germline gives CDR1 SQVTM, CDR2 ANQGSEA. V was shortened by 0 bases and J by 9 bases, with 6 bases between the two germline ends.

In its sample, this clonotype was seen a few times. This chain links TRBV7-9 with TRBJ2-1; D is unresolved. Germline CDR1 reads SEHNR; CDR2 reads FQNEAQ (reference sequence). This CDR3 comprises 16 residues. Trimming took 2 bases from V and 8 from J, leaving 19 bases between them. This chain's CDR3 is CASSLTLTGFGDEQFF. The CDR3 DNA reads TGTGCCAGCAGCTTAACCCTGACCGGTTTTGGGGATGAGCAGTTCTTC.

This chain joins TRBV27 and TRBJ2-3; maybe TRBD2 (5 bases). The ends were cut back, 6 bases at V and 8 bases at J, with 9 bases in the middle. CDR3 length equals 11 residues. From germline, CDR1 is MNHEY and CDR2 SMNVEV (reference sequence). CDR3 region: CASRRDGTQYF. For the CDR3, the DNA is TGTGCCAGCAGACGGGATGGTACGCAGTATTTT.

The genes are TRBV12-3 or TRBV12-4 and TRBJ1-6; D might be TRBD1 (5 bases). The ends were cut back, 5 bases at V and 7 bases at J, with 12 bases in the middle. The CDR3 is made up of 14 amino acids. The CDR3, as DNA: TGTGCCAGCAGTGCCGGGGCTAACAATTCACCCCTCCACTTT. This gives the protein CASSAGANNSPLHF.

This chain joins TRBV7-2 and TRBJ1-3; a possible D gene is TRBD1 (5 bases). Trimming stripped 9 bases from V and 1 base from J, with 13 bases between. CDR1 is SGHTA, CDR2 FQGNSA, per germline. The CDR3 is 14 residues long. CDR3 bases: TGTGCCAGGGGGGTACTAAATTCTGGAAACACCATATATTTT. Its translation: CARGVLNSGNTIYF.

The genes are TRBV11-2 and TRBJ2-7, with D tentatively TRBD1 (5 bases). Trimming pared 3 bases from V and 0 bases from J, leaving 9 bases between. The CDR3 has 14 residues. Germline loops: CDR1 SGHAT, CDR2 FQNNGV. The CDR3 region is CASSFTGDSYEQYF. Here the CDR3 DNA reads TGTGCCAGCAGCTTTACAGGTGACTCCTACGAGCAGTACTTC.

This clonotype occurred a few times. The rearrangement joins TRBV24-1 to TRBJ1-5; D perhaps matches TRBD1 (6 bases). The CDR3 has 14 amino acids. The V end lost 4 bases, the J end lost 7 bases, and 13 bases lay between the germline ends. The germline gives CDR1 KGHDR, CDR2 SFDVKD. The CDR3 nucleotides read TGTGCCACCAGTGACCCCCGGACAGACCAGCCCCAGCATTTT. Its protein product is CATSDPRTDQPQHF.

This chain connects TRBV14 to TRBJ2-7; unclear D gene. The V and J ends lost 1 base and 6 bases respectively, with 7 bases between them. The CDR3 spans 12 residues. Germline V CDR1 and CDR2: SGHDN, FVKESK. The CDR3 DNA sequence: TGTGCCAGCAGCCAAGTTTGGGGCGAGCAGTACTTC. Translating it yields CASSQVWGEQYF.

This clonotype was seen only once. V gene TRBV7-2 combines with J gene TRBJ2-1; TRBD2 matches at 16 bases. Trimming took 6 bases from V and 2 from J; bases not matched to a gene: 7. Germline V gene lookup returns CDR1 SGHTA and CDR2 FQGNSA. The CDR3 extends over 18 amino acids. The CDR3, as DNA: TGTGCCAGCAGTACGGGACTAGCGGGAGGGCGTGCCTACAATGAGCAGTTCTTC. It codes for CASSTGLAGGRAYNEQFF.

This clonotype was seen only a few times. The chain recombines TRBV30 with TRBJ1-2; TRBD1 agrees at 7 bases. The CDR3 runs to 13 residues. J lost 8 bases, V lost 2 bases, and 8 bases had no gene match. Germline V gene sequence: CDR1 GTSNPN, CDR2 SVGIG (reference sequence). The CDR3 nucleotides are TGTGCCTGGAGTTCACGACAGGGTCGCGGCTACACCTTC. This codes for CAWSSRQGRGYTF.

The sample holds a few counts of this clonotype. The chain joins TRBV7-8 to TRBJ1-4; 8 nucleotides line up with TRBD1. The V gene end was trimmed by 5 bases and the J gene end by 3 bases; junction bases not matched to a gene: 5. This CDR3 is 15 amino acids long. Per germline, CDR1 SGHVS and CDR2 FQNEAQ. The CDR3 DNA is TGTGCCAGCAGCCCCAGGGGGCTTTCTAATGAAAAACTGTTTTTT. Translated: CASSPRGLSNEKLFF.

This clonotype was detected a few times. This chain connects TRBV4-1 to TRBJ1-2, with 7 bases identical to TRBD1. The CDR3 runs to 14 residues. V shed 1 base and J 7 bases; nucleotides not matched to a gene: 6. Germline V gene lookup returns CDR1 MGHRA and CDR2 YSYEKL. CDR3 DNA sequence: TGCGCCAGCAGCCAAGTCTCTCCAGGGGGTGGCTACACCTTC. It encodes CASSQVSPGGGYTF.

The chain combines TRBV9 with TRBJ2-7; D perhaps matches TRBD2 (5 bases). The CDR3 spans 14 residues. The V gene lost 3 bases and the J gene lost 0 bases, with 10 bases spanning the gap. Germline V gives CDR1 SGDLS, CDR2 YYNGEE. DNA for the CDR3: TGTGCCAGCAGCGGGAGCGGAGGCTCCTACGAGCAGTACTTC. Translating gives CASSGSGGSYEQYF.

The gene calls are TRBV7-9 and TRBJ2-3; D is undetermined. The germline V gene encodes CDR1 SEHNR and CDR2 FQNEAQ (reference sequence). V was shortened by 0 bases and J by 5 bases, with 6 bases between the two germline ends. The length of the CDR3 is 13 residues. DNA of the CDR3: TGTGCCAGCAGCTTAGCCCTCGAAGATACGCAGTATTTT. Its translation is CASSLALEDTQYF.

The CDR3 here is CASSGPSGNTIYF. Here the CDR3 DNA reads TGTGCCAGCAGTGGCCCCTCTGGAAACACCATATATTTT. The chain combines TRBV2 with TRBJ1-3; D is undetermined. Germline V gives CDR1 SNHLY, CDR2 FYNNEI. The CDR3 covers 13 residues. Trimming took off 4 bases at V and 0 bases at J, with 4 bases between the two ends.

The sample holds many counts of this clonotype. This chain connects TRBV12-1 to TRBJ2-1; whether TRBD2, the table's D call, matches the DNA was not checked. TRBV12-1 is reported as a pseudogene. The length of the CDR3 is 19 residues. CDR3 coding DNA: TGTGCCAGCAGCGACTTTCTAGCGGGGGAGCGTACTCCGACCAATGAGCAGTTCTTC. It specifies CASSDFLAGERTPTNEQFF.

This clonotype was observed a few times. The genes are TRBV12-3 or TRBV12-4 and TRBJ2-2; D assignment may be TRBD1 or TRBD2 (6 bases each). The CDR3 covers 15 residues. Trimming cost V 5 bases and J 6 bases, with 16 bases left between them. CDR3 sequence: CASSKTRGRPGELFF. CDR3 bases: TGTGCCAGCAGTAAGACCCGGGGGCGACCCGGGGAGCTGTTTTTT.

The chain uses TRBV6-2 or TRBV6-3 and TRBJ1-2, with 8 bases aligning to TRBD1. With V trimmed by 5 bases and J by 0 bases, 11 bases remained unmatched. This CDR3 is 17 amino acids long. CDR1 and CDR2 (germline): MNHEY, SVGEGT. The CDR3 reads CASSVAGQVTANYGYTF. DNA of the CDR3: TGTGCCAGCAGTGTGGCGGGACAGGTCACCGCTAACTATGGCTACACCTTC.

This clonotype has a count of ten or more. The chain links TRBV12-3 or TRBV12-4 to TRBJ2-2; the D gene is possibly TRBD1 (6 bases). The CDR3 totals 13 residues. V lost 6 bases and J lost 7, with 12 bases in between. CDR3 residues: CASRRTEDGELFF. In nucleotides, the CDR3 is TGTGCCAGCAGAAGGACAGAGGACGGGGAGCTGTTTTTT.

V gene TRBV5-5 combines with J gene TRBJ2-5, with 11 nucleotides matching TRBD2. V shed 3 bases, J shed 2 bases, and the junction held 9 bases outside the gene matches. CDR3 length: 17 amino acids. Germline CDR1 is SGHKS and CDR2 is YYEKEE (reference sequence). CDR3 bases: TGTGCCAGCAGCTCCCGAGCCGCTAGCGGGGGGCAAGAGACCCAGTACTTC. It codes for CASSSRAASGGQETQYF.

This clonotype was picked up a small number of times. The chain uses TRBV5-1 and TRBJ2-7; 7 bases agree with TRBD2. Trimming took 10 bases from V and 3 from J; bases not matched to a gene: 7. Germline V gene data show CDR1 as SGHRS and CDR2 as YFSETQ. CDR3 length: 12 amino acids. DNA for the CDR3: TGCGCCTTCATGGGGAGGGACTACGAGCAGTACTTC. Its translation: CAFMGRDYEQYF.

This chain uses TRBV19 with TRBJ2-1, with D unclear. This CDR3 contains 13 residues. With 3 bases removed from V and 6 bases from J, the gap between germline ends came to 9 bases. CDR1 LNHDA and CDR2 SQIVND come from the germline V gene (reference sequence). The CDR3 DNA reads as TGTGCCAGTAGTATTTCAGCAATCAATGAGCAGTTCTTC. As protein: CASSISAINEQFF.